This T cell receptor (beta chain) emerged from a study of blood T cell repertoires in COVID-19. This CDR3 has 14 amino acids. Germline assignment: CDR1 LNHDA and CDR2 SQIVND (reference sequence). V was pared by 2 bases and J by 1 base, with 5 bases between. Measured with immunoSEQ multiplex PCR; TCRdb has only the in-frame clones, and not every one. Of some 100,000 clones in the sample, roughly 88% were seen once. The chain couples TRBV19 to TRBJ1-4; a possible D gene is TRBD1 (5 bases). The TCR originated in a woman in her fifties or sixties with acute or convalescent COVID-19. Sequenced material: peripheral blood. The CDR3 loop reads CASSIQGTNEKLFF. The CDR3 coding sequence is TGTGCCAGTAGTATACAGGGAACTAATGAAAAACTGTTTTTT. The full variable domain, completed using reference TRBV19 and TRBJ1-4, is DGGITQSPKYLFRKEGQNVTLSCEQNLNHDAMYWYRQDPGQGLRLIYYSQIVNDFQKGDIAEGYSVSREKKESFPLTVTSAQKNPTAFYLCASSIQGTNEKLFFGSGTQLSVL.